The 14 T cell receptor beta chains listed next were all sequenced from one sample in a study of tumor-infiltrating lymphocytes in primary liver carcinoma. Constant-region priming of around 500 ng total RNA yielded TCR beta cDNA. Library construction for TCR beta comprised three nested multiplex PCR rounds performed with slightly modified ARM-PCR. The first two PCR rounds, around 10 cycles each, used TRBV1-TRBV30 forward primers and a C-beta reverse primer. TCRdb re-analysed the multiplex PCR reads in MiXCR, keeping a single row per CDR3 protein. The profile shows about 30,000 distinct CDR3 sequences, roughly 78% of them singletons. Starting material for RNA and DNA co-extraction consisted of about 20-30 mg of unsorted bulk tissue. What was sequenced was liver tumor tissue from sampling region 3. Subset noted: tumor region T3, left-lateral pole. The receptors shown here come from a woman aged 30 to 39 with primary liver carcinoma and hepatitis B virus infection.

The chain couples TRBV29-1 to TRBJ2-1; 11 nucleotides agree with TRBD2. The germline gives CDR1 SQVTM, CDR2 ANQGSEA. This CDR3 comprises 16 residues. The J segment lost 7 bases and the V segment lost 4 bases, leaving 12 bases of the junction unmatched. In nucleotides, the CDR3 is TGCAGCGTTGGTCTAGCGGGAGGATCGACGGGAAATGAGCAGTTCTTC. Translated, it gives CSVGLAGGSTGNEQFF.

A word on this clonotype: One junction end does not reproduce the germline sequence, and a read error may be involved. This sequence joins TRBV4-2 and TRBJ2-2, with a weak D call TRBD2 (5 bases). Germline values: CDR1 LGHNA, CDR2 YNFKEQ. The CDR3 runs to 16 residues. The CDR3 region is CASSQTSTKELGELFF. In DNA form, the CDR3 reads TGTGCCAGCAGCCAGACCAGTACCAAGGAACTTGGGGAGCTGTTTTTC.

As to this clonotype: As the CDR3 is not closed by the conserved phenylalanine or tryptophan, this likely results from a read error. The chain joins TRBV29-1 to TRBJ2-3; 8 nucleotides match TRBD2. Germline loops: CDR1 SQVTM, CDR2 ANQGSEA. This CDR3 has 16 amino acids. The CDR3, as DNA: TGCAGCGTTGAAGATATGACTAGCGAACGCACAGATGCGCAGTATTTA. This codes for CSVEDMTSERTDAQYL.

This chain connects TRBV28 to TRBJ1-2; D is undetermined. The germline V gene encodes CDR1 MDHEN and CDR2 SYDVKM. The CDR3 consists of 14 residues. V was trimmed by 8 bases and J by 0 bases, leaving 13 bases between them. The CDR3 DNA sequence: TGTGCCAGCGGTTCCCTAGGAGCTAACTATGGCTACACCTTC. Protein product: CASGSLGANYGYTF.

This clonotype showed up many times. The rearrangement uses TRBV11-2 and TRBJ2-1; weak D call: TRBD2 (7 bases). Germline assignment: CDR1 SGHAT and CDR2 FQNNGV. CDR3 length: 14 residues. V lost 5 bases to trimming and J lost 5 bases, with 13 bases between them. Here the CDR3 reads CASSVGGADNEQFF. The CDR3 DNA follows: TGTGCCAGCAGCGTGGGGGGGGCAGACAATGAGCAGTTCTTC. The full variable domain, in which reference TRBV11-2 and TRBJ2-1 provide the parts outside the CDR3, is EAGVAQSPRYKIIEKRQSVAFWCNPISGHATLYWYQQILGQGPKLLIQFQNNGVVDDSQLPKDRFSAERLKGVDSTLKIQPAKLEDSAVYLCASSVGGADNEQFFGPGTRLTVL.

The chain joins TRBV11-1 to TRBJ2-7, with D perhaps TRBD1 or TRBD2 (6 bases each). Per the germline V gene, CDR1 is SGHAT and CDR2 is FQDESV (reference sequence). Trimming pared 3 bases from V and 2 bases from J, leaving 11 bases between. This CDR3 is 14 amino acids long. This CDR3 reads CASSLRGAPYEQYF. In nucleotides, the CDR3 is TGTGCCAGCAGCTTGAGGGGGGCTCCCTACGAGCAGTACTTC.

Of note for this clonotype: Likely a read error: the CDR3 ends without its conserved phenylalanine or tryptophan. V and J are TRBV5-6 and TRBJ1-2; no reliable D call. The V gene lost 3 bases and the J gene lost 3 bases, with 9 bases spanning the gap. The CDR3 loop spans 13 amino acids. CDR1 and CDR2 (germline): SGHDT, YYEEEE. The CDR3 here is CASSSQAHYGYTI. CDR3 in DNA: TGTGCCAGCAGCTCGCAGGCTCACTATGGCTACACCATC.

For this clonotype: Its ends do not fully match the called genes, so a read error is possible. The chain carries TRBV9 and TRBJ2-1; TRBD2 is a possible D gene (6 bases). CDR1 is SGDLS, CDR2 YYNGEE, per germline. The CDR3 length is 17 residues. The CDR3 DNA sequence: TGTGTCAGCAACGTAATCCCTACGGGTGGAGGGAACAATGAGCAGTTCTTC. Protein: CVSNVIPTGGGNNEQFF.

In regard to this clonotype: It may be a read error: a sequence one base away is much more abundant. This sequence joins TRBV6-6 and TRBJ2-7; weak D call: TRBD2 (6 bases). Between the trimmed V and J ends, which lost 7 bases and 6 bases, there was a span of 19 bases. The CDR3 spans 14 residues. Per germline, CDR1 MNHNY and CDR2 SVGAGI (reference sequence). The CDR3 coding sequence is TGTGCCAGCATGACGGGGGTCAGGGTGGGCGAGCAGTACTTC. Protein sequence: CASMTGVRVGEQYF.

Concerning this clonotype: Mismatch with germline at one junction end may stem from a read error. The CDR3 sequence is CVSSLEGFTSYEQYF. The DNA for the CDR3 is TGTGTCAGCAGCTTAGAGGGGTTTACCTCCTACGAGCAGTACTTC. This sequence joins TRBV11-2 and TRBJ2-7; D assignment may be TRBD1 or TRBD2 (5 bases each). CDR1 and CDR2 from the germline V gene are SGHAT and FQNNGV. The CDR3 length is 15 residues.

This chain joins TRBV30 and TRBJ2-1; TRBD2 agrees at 10 bases. Germline CDR1 reads GTSNPN; CDR2 reads SVGIG (reference sequence). CDR3 length: 15 residues. The junction had 11 bases not matched to a gene; V was cut back by 3 bases and J by 9 bases. DNA of the CDR3: TGTGCCTGGAGACTAGCGGGACTGTCCTGCACTGAGCAGTTCTTC. The encoded protein is CAWRLAGLSCTEQFF. The full variable domain, rest sourced from reference TRBV30 and TRBJ2-1, is SQTIHQWPATLVQPVGSPLSLECTVEGTSNPNLYWYRQAAGRGLQLLFYSVGIGQISSEVPQNLSASRPQDRQFILSSKKLLLSDSGFYLCAWRLAGLSCTEQFFGPGTRLTVL.

This clonotype was detected many times. A much bigger clone sits one base away, suggesting this may be a read error. This chain connects TRBV11-3 to TRBJ2-3; possible D gene TRBD2, 6 bases. CDR1 SGHNT and CDR2 YENEEA come from the germline V gene. The CDR3 totals 14 residues. V lost 5 bases, J lost 4 bases, and 13 bases lay in between. The CDR3 sequence is CASSISGPADTQYF. CDR3 in DNA: TGTGCCAGCAGCATTAGCGGCCCCGCAGATACGCAGTATTTT.

Many counts were recorded for this clonotype. The chain is built from TRBV11-2 and TRBJ2-1, with 14 bases aligning to TRBD2. The germline CDR1 and CDR2 sequences are SGHAT and FQNNGV. Losses at the gene ends were 5 bases for V and 9 bases for J; bases not matched to a gene: 12. CDR3 length equals 17 residues. CDR3 nucleotide sequence: TGTGCCAGCAGCAGGAGACTAGCGGGAGGGCCGGGTGGTGAGCAGTTCTTC. It specifies CASSRRLAGGPGGEQFF.

As regards this clonotype: A single base separates this from a much larger clone, so it may be a read error. The chain carries TRBV10-2 and TRBJ2-7; D may be TRBD1 (6 bases). The germline V gene encodes CDR1 WSHSY and CDR2 SAAADI. CDR3 length: 14 residues. This CDR3 reads CVSTAQGPPYEQYF. The CDR3, as DNA: TGCGTCAGCACTGCACAGGGTCCCCCCTACGAGCAGTACTTC.